This entry features one TCR beta chain sequence. These data originate in a study of T cell responses to AZD1222 COVID-19 vaccine. Clones were read by immunoSEQ multiplex PCR, and TCRdb kept only the in-frame ones, dropping some. The sample has around 130,000 clones, 85% to 95% seen once. The source is an adult in good health. The sequences come from peripheral blood, collected on day 0 of AZD1222 vaccination.

Written as DNA, the CDR3 is TGTGCCAGCAGACGGGGCAGCAAGAACACTGAAGCTTTCTTT. Translated: CASRRGSKNTEAFF. V is TRBV11-1 and J is TRBJ1-1; D may be TRBD1 (5 bases). This CDR3 spans 14 amino acids. V lost 6 bases to trimming and J lost 1 base, with 12 bases between them. Germline V gene data show CDR1 as SGHAT and CDR2 as FQDESV (reference sequence).